This TCR beta chain was sequenced in a study of CD8+ T cells in alopecia areata. Study at large: Treated patients received oral tofacitinib, 5 to 10 mg twice daily. Study-wide points: Sequenced scalp T cells also include alphabeta T cells resident in normal skin.

The CDR3 is 17 amino acids. CDR1 SGHAT and CDR2 FQNNGV come from the germline V gene. The trim removed 6 bases at V and 3 bases at J, leaving 12 bases unmatched. This clone came up a few times. What it binds is unknown. RNA extraction and reverse transcription yielded cDNA as sequencing template. The table came from immunoSEQ multiplex PCR; TCRdb's copy has only in-frame clones and leaves some out. The sample has around 140,000 clones, around 49% seen once. The rearrangement uses TRBV11-2 and TRBJ2-1; TRBD1 matches 9 bases. The source is a human donor with alopecia areata. The sample in question was CD8+ T cells sorted from blood, obtained at week 0. The CDR3 is CASSPTKGQGYYNEQFF. The DNA for the CDR3 is TGTGCCAGCAGTCCTACTAAGGGACAGGGCTACTACAATGAGCAGTTCTTC. Combining the CDR3 with reference TRBV11-2 and TRBJ2-1 gives the whole variable domain EAGVAQSPRYKIIEKRQSVAFWCNPISGHATLYWYQQILGQGPKLLIQFQNNGVVDDSQLPKDRFSAERLKGVDSTLKIQPAKLEDSAVYLCASSPTKGQGYYNEQFFGPGTRLTVL.